The 5 T cell receptor beta chains reported below all come from one sample, sequenced in a study of cytomegalovirus exposure and HLA in healthy donors. PCR amplification relied on 60 Vbeta primers (plus 13 Jbeta primers). Repertoires were generated with immunoSEQ multiplex PCR, while TCRdb's copy carries only in-frame clones and drops some. This table has 150,000 to 200,000 clones, roughly 68% appearing once. What was sequenced was PBMCs. Receptors were obtained from a man aged 30 to 39 in good health and CMV-seropositive.

The chain couples TRBV28 to TRBJ1-1; the D gene is possibly TRBD1 (6 bases). V was clipped by 7 bases and J by 3 bases, with 12 bases between them. Germline V lookup: CDR1 MDHEN, CDR2 SYDVKM. The CDR3 totals 13 residues. CDR3 nucleotides: TGTGCCAGCACCTATCAGGGGTACACTGAAGCTTTCTTT. The encoded protein is CASTYQGYTEAFF.

The chain recombines TRBV6-1 with TRBJ2-2; D ambiguous. Germline loops: CDR1 MNHNS, CDR2 SASEGT. Trimming cost V 2 bases and J 4 bases, with 11 bases left between them. This CDR3 region has 15 residues. In nucleotides, the CDR3 is TGTGCCAGCAGTGAATCCGAGTCACTCACCGGGGAGCTGTTTTTT. Its protein product is CASSESESLTGELFF.

This clone has a handful of counts. This rearrangement joins TRBV6-4 to TRBJ2-1, with 11 positions matching TRBD2. This CDR3 region has 17 residues. Germline CDR1 is MRHNA and CDR2 is SNTAGT. V was pared by 5 bases and J by 4 bases, with 10 bases of the junction left unmatched. This chain's CDR3 is CASSLEVGTSGYNEQFF. CDR3 nucleotide sequence: TGTGCCAGCAGTTTAGAGGTAGGGACTAGCGGTTACAATGAGCAGTTCTTC.

The chain links TRBV6-5 to TRBJ2-1, with a tentative D call TRBD1 (6 bases). The CDR3 runs to 14 residues. Germline lookup yields CDR1 MNHEY and CDR2 SVGAGI. V shed 2 bases and J shed 9 bases, with 14 bases lying between them. This CDR3 reads CASSYVGTTLEQFF. For the CDR3, the DNA is TGTGCCAGCAGTTACGTTGGGACAACTCTTGAGCAGTTCTTC.

This chain joins TRBV28 and TRBJ2-1, with 7 bases lining up with TRBD2. This CDR3 has 14 amino acids. CDR1 and CDR2 (germline): MDHEN, SYDVKM. Germline trimming cut 3 bases from V and 2 bases from J; bases unmatched to any gene: 1. CDR3 protein: CASSFGTTYNEQFF. The CDR3 nucleotides read TGTGCCAGCAGTTTTGGGACTACCTACAATGAGCAGTTCTTC.